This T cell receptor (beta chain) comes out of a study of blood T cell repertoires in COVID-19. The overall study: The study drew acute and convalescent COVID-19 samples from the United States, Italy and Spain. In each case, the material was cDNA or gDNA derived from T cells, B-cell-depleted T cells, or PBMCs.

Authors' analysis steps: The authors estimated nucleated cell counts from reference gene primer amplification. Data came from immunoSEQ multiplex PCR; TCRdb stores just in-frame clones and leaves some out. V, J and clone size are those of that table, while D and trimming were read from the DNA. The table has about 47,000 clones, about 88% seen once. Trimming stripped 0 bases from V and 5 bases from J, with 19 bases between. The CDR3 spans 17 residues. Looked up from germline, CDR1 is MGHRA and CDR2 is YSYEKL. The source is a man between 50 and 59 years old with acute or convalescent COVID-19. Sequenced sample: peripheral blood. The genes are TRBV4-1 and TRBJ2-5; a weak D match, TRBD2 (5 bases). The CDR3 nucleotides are TGCGCCAGCAGCCAAGATCTGGGAGAGGGTCGGAGGGAGACCCAGTACTTC. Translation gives CASSQDLGEGRRETQYF.